This is a list of T cell receptor beta chains from one sample in a study of blood T cell repertoires in COVID-19. Sequencing was performed with immunoSEQ multiplex PCR; in TCRdb, only in-frame clones are kept and a portion is missing. This table has approximately 240,000 clones, 87% appearing once. The sequencing sample was made of PBMCs or T cells enriched from blood (not recorded which). Receptors originate from a woman under 40 with acute COVID-19. Both conserved end residues are part of each CDR3. A D gene is named only where the DNA matches it firmly. Clone size is shown for a subset of rows, as once, few, many or a class of expanded clone.

V gene	J gene	CDR3 length	clone size	D gene	CDR3 DNA	CDR3 protein
TRBV28	TRBJ2-1	13	NA	NA	TGTGCCAGCAGTTTATCTGGGGGGTTTGAGCAGTTCTTC	CASSLSGGFEQFF
TRBV9	TRBJ1-2	14	NA	TRBD1	TGTGCCAGCAGCGTAGAACAGGGGGCCTATGGCTACACCTTC	CASSVEQGAYGYTF
TRBV2	TRBJ1-1	14	NA	NA	TGTGCCAGCAGTGGCCACAGGGCGAACACTGAAGCTTTCTTT	CASSGHRANTEAFF
TRBV7-8	TRBJ1-1	15	NA	TRBD1	TGTGCCAGCAGCTTATACGACAGGGAGGCCACTGAAGCTTTCTTT	CASSLYDREATEAFF
TRBV2	TRBJ1-5	12	NA	NA	TGTGCCAGCCGGCCGGGGGGCCAGCCCCAGCATTTT	CASRPGGQPQHF
TRBV28	TRBJ2-1	15	NA	NA	TGTGCCAGCAGTTCCCGCGGTTCCCCGAGGAATGAGCAGTTCTTC	CASSSRGSPRNEQFF
TRBV5-6	TRBJ1-5	15	once	TRBD1	TGTGCCAGCAGTACCCGGACAGGGGCTAATCAGCCCCAGCATTTT	CASSTRTGANQPQHF
TRBV3-1/TRBV3-2	TRBJ2-7	14	NA	TRBD2	TGTGCCAGCAGCCAAGGGCGGGGGGCCTACGAGCAGTACTTC	CASSQGRGAYEQYF
TRBV5-1	TRBJ2-3	14	NA	NA	TGCGCCAGCAGCTTGGCAATCCACACAGATACGCAGTATTTT	CASSLAIHTDTQYF
TRBV25-1	TRBJ2-3	17	NA	TRBD1	TGTGCCAGCAGTGGCACGGGGACAGGGGTGGGCGCAGATACGCAGTATTTT	CASSGTGTGVGADTQYF
TRBV10-3	TRBJ2-7	14	NA	NA	TGTGCCATCAGTGAGCGGGCAGGGCGGCGCGAGCAGTACTTC	CAISERAGRREQYF
TRBV27	TRBJ1-2	14	NA	NA	TGTGCCAGCAGATCGGAGGGTTGGAACTATGGCTACACCTTC	CASRSEGWNYGYTF
TRBV5-4	TRBJ1-1	14	NA	NA	TGTGCCAGCAGCTTGATGGGGGGTAGGACTGAAGCTTTCTTT	CASSLMGGRTEAFF
TRBV4-2	TRBJ1-1	17	NA	NA	TGTGCCAGCAGCCAAGGCGGTAGCGGGGGGGTCTACACTGAAGCTTTCTTT	CASSQGGSGGVYTEAFF
TRBV6-4	TRBJ2-5	15	NA	TRBD2	TGTGCCAGCAGTCCTAGCGGGATGGGAGGAGAGACCCAGTACTTC	CASSPSGMGGETQYF
TRBV6-2/TRBV6-3	TRBJ2-7	14	NA	NA	TGTGCCAGCAGTTACCTACACGGAGCCTACGAGCAGTACTTC	CASSYLHGAYEQYF
TRBV30	TRBJ2-3	14	NA	TRBD2	TGTGCCTGGAGACTAGCGGGGCTTGCAGATACGCAGTATTTT	CAWRLAGLADTQYF
TRBV5-4	TRBJ2-3	17	NA	TRBD2	TGTGCCAGCAGCTTGGCGGGACTAGCGGAGACCACAGATACGCAGTATTTT	CASSLAGLAETTDTQYF
TRBV19	TRBJ1-1	14	once	NA	TGTGCCAGTAGTATAGAACAGGCTCACACTGAAGCTTTCTTT	CASSIEQAHTEAFF
TRBV7-3	TRBJ2-7	15	NA	TRBD2	TGTGCCAGCAGCTTAAGGGGCCTAGCGGGGGACGAGCAGTACTTC	CASSLRGLAGDEQYF
TRBV18	TRBJ2-7	14	NA	TRBD1	TGTGCCAGCTCACCCGGGACAGGGGGGTACGAGCAGTACTTC	CASSPGTGGYEQYF
TRBV12-5	TRBJ2-6	15	NA	NA	TGTGCTAGGGATCGCAGGGGCTCTGGGGCCAACGTCCTGACTTTC	CARDRRGSGANVLTF
TRBV6-5	TRBJ1-1	14	NA	TRBD1	TGTGCCAGCAGTATACAGGGGGCGGTTGCTGAAGCTTTCTTT	CASSIQGAVAEAFF
TRBV5-1	TRBJ2-5	16	NA	TRBD1	TGCGCCAGCAGCTCCCGGAGAGGGACAGGGGAAGAGACCCAGTACTTC	CASSSRRGTGEETQYF
TRBV11-2	TRBJ1-6	14	NA	NA	TGTGCCAGCAGCCCTAGGATCGGGGTTTCACCCCTCCACTTT	CASSPRIGVSPLHF
TRBV6-2/TRBV6-3	TRBJ2-1	15	few	TRBD2	TGTGCCAGCAGTCACGTAGCGGGATATTACAATGAGCAGTTCTTC	CASSHVAGYYNEQFF
TRBV6-5	TRBJ1-3	15	NA	NA	TGTGCCAGCAGTTACAGAGGGGGAGTGGCAAACACCATATATTTT	CASSYRGGVANTIYF
TRBV2	TRBJ2-6	15	NA	NA	TGTGCCAGCAGTGAAAATCGTCTTGGGGCCAACGTCCTGACTTTC	CASSENRLGANVLTF
TRBV7-2	TRBJ1-6	15	NA	NA	TGTGCCAGCAGCTCACAGTTCTTTGGGAATTCACCCCTCCACTTT	CASSSQFFGNSPLHF
TRBV7-2	TRBJ2-1	14	NA	NA	TGTGCCAGCAGCTTACTATTAGGGGCCAATGAGCAGTTCTTC	CASSLLLGANEQFF
TRBV18	TRBJ1-1	16	NA	TRBD1	TGTGCCAGCTCATCTGCTCAGGGGGCAGGAATCACTGAAGCTTTCTTT	CASSSAQGAGITEAFF
TRBV12-3/TRBV12-4	TRBJ2-3	12	NA	NA	TGTGCCAGCAGTTGGGCCATAGATACGCAGTATTTT	CASSWAIDTQYF
TRBV12-3/TRBV12-4	TRBJ2-2	13	NA	NA	TGTGCCAGCAGTTTAGTACAGGGCGGGGAGCTGTTTTTT	CASSLVQGGELFF
TRBV27	TRBJ2-3	15	NA	NA	TGTGCCAGCAGCCCTGGGGGCCCAAACACAGATACGCAGTATTTT	CASSPGGPNTDTQYF
TRBV19	TRBJ2-3	12	NA	NA	TGTGCCAGCTCACAGTCTACCGATACGCAGTATTTT	CASSQSTDTQYF
TRBV2	TRBJ2-1	13	NA	NA	TGTGCCAGCAGTGAGTCACTAGTCAATGAGCAGTTCTTC	CASSESLVNEQFF
TRBV28	TRBJ1-1	15	NA	TRBD1	TGTGCCAGCAGCCGAGAGGCGGGACAGGGAAAGAAAGCTTTCTTT	CASSREAGQGKKAFF
TRBV9	TRBJ2-5	16	NA	TRBD2	TGTGCCAGCAGCGTAGGGCTAGCGGGAGGTGTGGAGACCCAGTACTTC	CASSVGLAGGVETQYF
TRBV28	TRBJ1-5	14	NA	NA	TGTGCCAGCAGTTTAAGTGGGCCCAATCAGCCCCAGCATTTT	CASSLSGPNQPQHF
TRBV4-2	TRBJ2-4	17	once	TRBD2	TGTGCCAGCAGCCAAGGACTAGCGGGGGGCGGGGAAAACATTCAGTACTTC	CASSQGLAGGGENIQYF
TRBV6-5	TRBJ1-4	14	NA	NA	TGTGCCAGCAGACAGGGAACAACTAATGAAAAACTGTTTTTT	CASRQGTTNEKLFF
TRBV27	TRBJ1-5	16	once	TRBD1	TGTGCCAGCAGTGCCCGGACAGGGTTTAGCAATCAGCCCCAGCATTTT	CASSARTGFSNQPQHF
TRBV10-3	TRBJ2-4	14	NA	TRBD1	TGTGCCACCGGACAGGGGGCTACGGTGAACATTCAGTACTTC	CATGQGATVNIQYF
TRBV7-3	TRBJ2-7	15	NA	NA	TGTGCCAGCAGCTTAACCGGGCAGGGGCGGAACGAGCAGTACTTC	CASSLTGQGRNEQYF
TRBV19	TRBJ2-7	13	NA	TRBD2	TGTGCCAGTAGTATAAAAGGGGAGCGGGAACAGTACTTC	CASSIKGEREQYF